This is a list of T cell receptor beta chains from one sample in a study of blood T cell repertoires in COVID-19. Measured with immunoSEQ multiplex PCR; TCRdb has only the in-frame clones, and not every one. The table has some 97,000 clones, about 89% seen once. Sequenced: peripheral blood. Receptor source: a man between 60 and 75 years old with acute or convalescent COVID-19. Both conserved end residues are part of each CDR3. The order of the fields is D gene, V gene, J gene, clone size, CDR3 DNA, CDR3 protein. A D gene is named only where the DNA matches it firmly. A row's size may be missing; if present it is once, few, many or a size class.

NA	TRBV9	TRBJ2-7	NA	TGTGCCAGCAGCCCTCCCGCGTCCTACGAGCAGTACTTC	CASSPPASYEQYF
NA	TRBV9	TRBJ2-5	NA	TGTGCCAGCAGCCCCCGACAGTACCAAGAGACCCAGTACTTC	CASSPRQYQETQYF
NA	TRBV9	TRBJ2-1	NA	TGTGCCAGCAGCGTAGATGGCCAGGCCTACAATGAGCAGTTCTTC	CASSVDGQAYNEQFF
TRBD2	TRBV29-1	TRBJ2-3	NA	TGCAGCGTTGAGTTTGGGACTAGCGGGACCGATACGCAGTATTTT	CSVEFGTSGTDTQYF
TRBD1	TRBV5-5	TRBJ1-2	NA	TGTGCCAGCAGCTTGGCGGACAGGGGCTATGGCTACACCTTC	CASSLADRGYGYTF
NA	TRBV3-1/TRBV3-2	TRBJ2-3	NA	TGTGCCAGCAGCTTCCGAGGCACAGATACGCAGTATTTT	CASSFRGTDTQYF
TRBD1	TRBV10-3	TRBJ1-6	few	TGTGCCATCAGTGGTACAGGGGCCAATTCACCCCTCCACTTT	CAISGTGANSPLHF
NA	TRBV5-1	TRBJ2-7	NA	TGCGCCAGCAGCTTGGTGACAGGTGATTCCTACGAGCAGTACTTC	CASSLVTGDSYEQYF
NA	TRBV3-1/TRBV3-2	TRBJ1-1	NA	TGTGCCAGCAGCCAAGAGGCCCGGACAGACGAAGCTTTCTTT	CASSQEARTDEAFF
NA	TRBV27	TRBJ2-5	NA	TGTGCCAGCAGTTTAACCGGGAGTGGCGTAGAGACCCAGTACTTC	CASSLTGSGVETQYF
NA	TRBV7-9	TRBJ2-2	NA	TGTGCCAGCAGCTTATCAGGCCCCACCGGGGAGCTGTTTTTT	CASSLSGPTGELFF
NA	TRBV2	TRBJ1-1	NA	TGTGCCAGCACCCGGATCAGGACAACTGAAGCTTTCTTT	CASTRIRTTEAFF
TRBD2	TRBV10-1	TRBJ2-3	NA	TGCGCCAGCAGTGATTCTAGCGGGAGGGCTGCAGATACGCAGTATTTT	CASSDSSGRAADTQYF
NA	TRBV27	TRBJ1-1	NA	TGTGCCAGCAGTTTCGGAGGGTTGGCCACTGAAGCTTTCTTT	CASSFGGLATEAFF
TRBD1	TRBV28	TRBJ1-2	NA	TGTGCCAGCATCAACGACCGACAGGGCCTCTATGGCTACACCTTC	CASINDRQGLYGYTF
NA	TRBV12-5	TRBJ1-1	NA	TGTGCTAGTGGTTTCGGGGAACAGATTGGGGCTTTCTTT	CASGFGEQIGAFF
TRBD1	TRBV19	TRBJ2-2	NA	TGTGCCAGTACCCAGGACAGGGGGCTGGGCGGGGAGCTGTTTTTT	CASTQDRGLGGELFF
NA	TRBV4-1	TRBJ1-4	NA	TGCGCCAGCAGCCAACAGACAGGCGCAACTAATGAAAAACTGTTTTTT	CASSQQTGATNEKLFF
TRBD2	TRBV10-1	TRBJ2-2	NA	TGCGCCAGCAGTCTAGCGGGAGAGGTCGGGGAGCTGTTTTTT	CASSLAGEVGELFF
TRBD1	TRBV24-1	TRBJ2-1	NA	TGTGCCACCAGTGCCCCGGGACAGGGAGCCCATGAGCAGTTCTTC	CATSAPGQGAHEQFF
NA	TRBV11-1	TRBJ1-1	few	TGTGCCAGCAGCTTAAGGGGCGCTGAAGCTTTCTTT	CASSLRGAEAFF
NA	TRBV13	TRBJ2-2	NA	TGTGCCAGCAGCTTCGGGGGTTACACCGGGGAGCTGTTTTTT	CASSFGGYTGELFF
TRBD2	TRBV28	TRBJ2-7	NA	TGTGCCACCAGGACTAGCGGAACCTACGAGCAGTACTTC	CATRTSGTYEQYF
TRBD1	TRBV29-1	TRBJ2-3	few	TGCAGCGTTGGACAGGGGGATGGGTATACGCAGTATTTT	CSVGQGDGYTQYF
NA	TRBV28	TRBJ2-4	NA	TGTGCCAGCAGTTTTCCGTTACCTCGCCGGGACAAGGGAAACATTCAGTACTTC	CASSFPLPRRDKGNIQYF
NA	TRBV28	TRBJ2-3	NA	TGTGCCAGCAGTATTACAGGGTTCAGCACAGATACGCAGTATTTT	CASSITGFSTDTQYF
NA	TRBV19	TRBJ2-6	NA	TGTGCCAGTACCCGAGGTAGCCTATCTGGGGCCAACGTCCTGACTTTC	CASTRGSLSGANVLTF
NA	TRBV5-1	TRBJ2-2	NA	TGCGCCAGCGCCCTCGCCGGTCTAGGGGCAGGATCGGCGGGGGAGCTGTTTTTT	CASALAGLGAGSAGELFF
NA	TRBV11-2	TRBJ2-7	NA	TGTGCCAGCAGCTTAGAACGGGACACTGGAATCGAGCAGTACTTC	CASSLERDTGIEQYF
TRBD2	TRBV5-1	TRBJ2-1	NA	TGCGCCAGCAGCCGGGGGACTAGCGGGAGCAGTTACAATGAGCAGTTCTTC	CASSRGTSGSSYNEQFF
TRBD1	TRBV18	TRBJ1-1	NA	TGTGCCAGCTCTTCGACAGGGGTCGAGGGCACTGAAGCTTTCTTT	CASSSTGVEGTEAFF
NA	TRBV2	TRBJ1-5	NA	TGTGCCAGCAGTGAAAGCGGGTATCAGCCCCAGCATTTT	CASSESGYQPQHF
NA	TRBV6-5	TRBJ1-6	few	TGTGCCAGCAGGGGACATGCCCCCAATTCACCCCTCCACTTT	CASRGHAPNSPLHF
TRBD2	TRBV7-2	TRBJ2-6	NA	TGTGCCAGCAGCTTAGGTGGACTAGCGGGAGGATCTGGGGCCAACGTCCTGACTTTC	CASSLGGLAGGSGANVLTF
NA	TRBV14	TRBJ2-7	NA	TGTGCCAGCAGCCGTGGGGGCGATCCCTACTACGAGCAGTACTTC	CASSRGGDPYYEQYF
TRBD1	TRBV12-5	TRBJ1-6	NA	TGTGCTAGTGGTTTGCTGACAGGGGCCTTTAATTCACCCCTCCACTTT	CASGLLTGAFNSPLHF
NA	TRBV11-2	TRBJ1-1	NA	TGTGCCAGCAGCGGGGAGGGAGGTGGCACTGAAGCTTTCTTT	CASSGEGGGTEAFF
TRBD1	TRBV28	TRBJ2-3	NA	TGTGCCAGCAGTCAACCGGGACAGAGCACAGATACGCAGTATTTT	CASSQPGQSTDTQYF
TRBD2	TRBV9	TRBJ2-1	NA	TGTGCCAGCAGCGTACGACTAGCGGGAGGACACAATGAGCAGTTCTTC	CASSVRLAGGHNEQFF
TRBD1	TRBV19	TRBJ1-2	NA	TGTGCCAGTACCGACAGGGAGTGGGACTATGGCTACACCTTC	CASTDREWDYGYTF
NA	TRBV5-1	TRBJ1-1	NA	TGCGCCAGCACCATTGGGGGCGGGGGGCCTGAAGCTTTCTTT	CASTIGGGGPEAFF
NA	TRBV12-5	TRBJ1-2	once	TGTGCTAGTGGGCGGGACGGAGCTAACTATGGCTACACCTTC	CASGRDGANYGYTF